These 18 T cell receptor beta chains came from one sample sequenced in a study of cytomegalovirus exposure and HLA in healthy donors. 13 Jbeta primers and 60 Vbeta primers were used for the PCR. Libraries were prepared by immunoSEQ multiplex PCR; TCRdb keeps only in-frame clonotypes and omits some of them. In the table there are more than 110,000 clones, 73% of which are singletons. Sequences were obtained from PBMCs. The receptors were gathered from a woman aged 40 to 50 in good health and CMV-seronegative.

This clone was observed a handful of times. The chain has TRBV4-2 and TRBJ2-7, with 7 positions matching TRBD1. Germline V gene data show CDR1 as LGHNA and CDR2 as YNFKEQ. This CDR3 contains 15 residues. V dropped 5 bases and J dropped 0; count of bases not matched to a gene: 7. The CDR3 spells CASSDRAEPSYEQYF. The CDR3 DNA reads as TGTGCCAGCAGCGACAGGGCAGAGCCCTCCTACGAGCAGTACTTC.

This sequence joins TRBV27 and TRBJ1-2; D is undetermined. Germline lookup yields CDR1 MNHEY and CDR2 SMNVEV (reference sequence). The CDR3 loop spans 12 amino acids. V was clipped by 7 bases and J by 8 bases, with 14 bases between them. The CDR3 DNA reads TGTGCCAGCAAAGGAGTGGCAAGGGGCTACACCTTC. Protein: CASKGVARGYTF.

The chain couples TRBV28 to TRBJ2-5, with TRBD1 matching over 7 bases. The CDR3 loop spans 15 amino acids. Germline assignment: CDR1 MDHEN and CDR2 SYDVKM. V gave up 1 base and J gave up 3 bases; unmatched junction bases: 5. In DNA, the CDR3 is TGTGCCAGCAGTTTATTCCTACAGGGGAAAGAGACCCAGTACTTC. This sequence encodes CASSLFLQGKETQYF. The whole variable domain, remainder taken from reference TRBV28 and TRBJ2-5, is DVKVTQSSRYLVKRTGEKVFLECVQDMDHENMFWYRQDPGLGLRLIYFSYDVKMKEKGDIPEGYSVSREKKERFSLILESASTNQTSMYLCASSLFLQGKETQYFGPGTRLLVL.

The V gene is TRBV28, the J gene TRBJ2-3; 7 bases are shared with TRBD2. Germline CDR1 is MDHEN and CDR2 is SYDVKM. Trimming removed 6 bases from V and 5 bases from J; junction bases left unmatched: 8. The CDR3 totals 14 residues. The CDR3 loop is CASRDGGGLDTQYF. CDR3 coding DNA: TGTGCCAGCAGGGACGGCGGGGGTCTAGATACGCAGTATTTT. The variable domain in full, with the rest retrieved from reference TRBV28 and TRBJ2-3, is DVKVTQSSRYLVKRTGEKVFLECVQDMDHENMFWYRQDPGLGLRLIYFSYDVKMKEKGDIPEGYSVSREKKERFSLILESASTNQTSMYLCASRDGGGLDTQYFGPGTRLTVL.

This clone was observed a handful of times. This chain uses TRBV27 with TRBJ1-1; possibly TRBD1 for D (5 bases). The CDR3 is made up of 13 amino acids. Trimming removed 5 bases at V and 3 bases at J, with 10 bases between. CDR1 is MNHEY, CDR2 SMNVEV, per germline (reference sequence). The CDR3 DNA follows: TGTGCCAGCAGTCTCCGGGGGGACACTGAAGCTTTCTTT. Its translation: CASSLRGDTEAFF.

CDR3 sequence: CASSQARGRFVELFF. The CDR3 DNA reads as TGCGCCAGCAGCCAAGCGCGGGGACGTTTCGTTGAGCTGTTTTTT. The rearrangement uses TRBV4-1 and TRBJ2-2, with D tentatively TRBD2 (6 bases). Germline V gene lookup returns CDR1 MGHRA and CDR2 YSYEKL. The CDR3 has 15 residues. V lost 1 base, J lost 11 bases, and 17 bases lay in between.

This clone was observed a handful of times. The chain recombines TRBV4-2 with TRBJ1-1, with 7 bases matching TRBD1. This CDR3 region has 15 residues. J gave up 0 bases and V 5 bases, and 6 bases lay outside the gene matches. Per the germline V gene, CDR1 is LGHNA and CDR2 is YNFKEQ. In DNA, the CDR3 is TGTGCCAGCAGCGCGGACAGGTACATGAACACTGAAGCTTTCTTT. It encodes CASSADRYMNTEAFF.

This clone was found once. This rearrangement joins TRBV5-8 to TRBJ1-2; tentative D call: TRBD1 (6 bases). The germline V gene has CDR1 SGHTS and CDR2 YDEGEE. This CDR3 comprises 14 residues. Trimming left V 2 bases short and J 0 bases short, with 8 bases between. The CDR3 sequence is CASSLGGANYGYTF. The DNA for the CDR3 is TGTGCCAGCAGCTTAGGGGGAGCTAACTATGGCTACACCTTC.

This clone was detected only once. This chain uses TRBV12-5 with TRBJ2-7, with D perhaps matching TRBD2 (7 bases). V lost 7 bases and J lost 6, with 25 bases in between. Germline V gene data show CDR1 as LGHNT and CDR2 as FRNRAP. The CDR3 runs to 16 residues. CDR3 bases: TGTGCTAGTGCCACCCAAAAGGGGGGGCCCTTCTCCGAGCAGTACTTC. It yields the protein CASATQKGGPFSEQYF. Full variable domain (rest looked up from reference TRBV12-5 and TRBJ2-7): DARVTQTPRHKVTEMGQEVTMRCQPILGHNTVFWYRQTMMQGLELLAYFRNRAPLDDSGMPKDRFSAEMPDATLATLKIQPSEPRDSAVYFCASATQKGGPFSEQYFGPGTRLTVT.

The V call is TRBV4-1, the J call TRBJ2-5; possible D gene TRBD1, 7 bases. With 4 bases removed from V and 5 bases from J, the gap between germline ends came to 14 bases. The CDR3 consists of 14 residues. Germline V lookup: CDR1 MGHRA, CDR2 YSYEKL. CDR3 sequence reads: CASSPPGGRETQYF. CDR3 DNA: TGCGCCAGCAGCCCTCCAGGGGGGAGGGAGACCCAGTACTTC.

The V call is TRBV6-5, the J call TRBJ1-2; 8 positions match TRBD1. CDR3 length: 14 residues. V lost 5 bases and J lost 4; bases outside the gene matches: 6. Germline CDR1 MNHEY, CDR2 SVGAGI. The CDR3 nucleotides read TGTGCCAGCAGTGAGACAGGGGCGACCTATGGCTACACCTTC. Its translation is CASSETGATYGYTF.

The rearrangement joins TRBV5-6 to TRBJ1-4; maybe TRBD1 (6 bases). Trimming removed 2 bases from V and 5 bases from J, with 13 bases in between. Germline V gene sequence: CDR1 SGHDT, CDR2 YYEEEE. This CDR3 has 15 amino acids. The CDR3 region is CASSFRQAANEKLFF. The CDR3 bases are TGTGCCAGCAGCTTTCGACAGGCGGCGAATGAAAAACTGTTTTTT.

This chain uses TRBV11-1 with TRBJ2-3; 12 nucleotides align to TRBD2. J was trimmed by 10 bases and V by 2 bases; bases with no gene match: 4. Germline values: CDR1 SGHAT, CDR2 FQDESV (reference sequence). The CDR3 consists of 14 residues. Here the CDR3 DNA reads TGTGCCAGCAGCTTACTAGCGGGGGGGCCGCCGCAGTATTTT. Protein: CASSLLAGGPPQYF.

On this clone: Its ends do not fully match the called genes, so a read error is possible. The V and J genes are TRBV18 and TRBJ2-6, with TRBD2 as a possible D gene (6 bases). CDR1 KGHSH and CDR2 LQKENI come from the germline V gene. The CDR3 loop spans 16 amino acids. The CDR3 sequence: CASTPGSLPGANVLTF. The CDR3 DNA reads TGTGCCAGCACACCCGGGAGTCTACCCGGGGCCAACGTCCTGACTTTC.

J is TRBJ1-5 and V is TRBV2, with D maybe TRBD1 (6 bases). From germline, CDR1 is SNHLY and CDR2 FYNNEI. CDR3 length: 16 residues. Trimming left V 8 bases short and J 6 bases short, with 23 bases between. The CDR3 DNA sequence: TGTGCCAGCGGGGGGGGGCCGTCCAGGGAGGGTCAGCCCCAGCATTTT. Encoded protein: CASGGGPSREGQPQHF.

The genes are TRBV7-2 and TRBJ1-1; 9 bases agree with TRBD1. V lost 5 bases, J lost 1 base, and 2 bases stayed unmatched. Germline assignment: CDR1 SGHTA and CDR2 FQGNSA. This CDR3 has 14 amino acids. The CDR3 region has the DNA TGTGCCAGCAGCCCGGGACAGGGGAACACTGAAGCTTTCTTT. This translates into CASSPGQGNTEAFF.

This clone showed up just once. The J gene is TRBJ2-5, the V gene TRBV7-9; perhaps TRBD1 as D (6 bases). Trimming pared 5 bases from V and 5 bases from J, leaving 12 bases between. The length of the CDR3 is 13 residues. Germline-derived CDR1 and CDR2 are SEHNR and FQNEAQ (reference sequence). The CDR3 loop is CASSRGQGETQYF. CDR3 nucleotides: TGTGCCAGCAGCCGGGGACAAGGCGAGACCCAGTACTTC.

J is TRBJ2-3 and V is TRBV14; a possible D gene is TRBD2 (6 bases). The germline CDR1 and CDR2 sequences are SGHDN and FVKESK. This CDR3 is 16 amino acids long. The germline V and J ends were trimmed by 4 bases and 6 bases, with 20 bases remaining between them. CDR3 residues: CASSRISSAGEDTQYF. In DNA, the CDR3 is TGTGCCAGCAGCCGTATTTCTAGCGCCGGGGAGGATACGCAGTATTTT.